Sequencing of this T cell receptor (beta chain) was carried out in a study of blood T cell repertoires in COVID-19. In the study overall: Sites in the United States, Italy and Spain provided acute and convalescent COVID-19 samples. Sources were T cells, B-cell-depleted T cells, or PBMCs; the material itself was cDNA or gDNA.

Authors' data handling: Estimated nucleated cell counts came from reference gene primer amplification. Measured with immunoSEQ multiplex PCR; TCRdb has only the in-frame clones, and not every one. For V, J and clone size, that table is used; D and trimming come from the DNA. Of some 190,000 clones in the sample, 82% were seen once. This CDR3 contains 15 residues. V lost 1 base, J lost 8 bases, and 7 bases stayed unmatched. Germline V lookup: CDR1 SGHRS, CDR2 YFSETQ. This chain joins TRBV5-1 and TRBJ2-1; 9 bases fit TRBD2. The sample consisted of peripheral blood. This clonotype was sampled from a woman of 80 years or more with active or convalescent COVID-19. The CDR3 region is CASSLSAGGLHEQFF. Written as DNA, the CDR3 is TGCGCCAGCAGCTTGTCGGCGGGAGGGCTCCATGAGCAGTTCTTC.